The 21 T cell receptor beta chains below come from one sample, sequenced in a study of response to subunit inactivated influenza vaccine. MiXCR was run by TCRdb on the RT-PCR reads, yielding one entry per CDR3 protein. The data show around 180,000 distinct CDR3 sequences, roughly 8.7% seen once. Sequences were derived from non-naive T cells sorted from PBMCs, sampled on the day of vaccination. These receptor sequences come from a man aged 50-59 years who received an inactivated influenza vaccine.

This clonotype was recorded many times. The V and J genes are TRBV7-2 and TRBJ2-5; no reliable D call. Trimming took 4 bases from V and 7 from J, leaving 7 bases between them. Germline lookup yields CDR1 SGHTA and CDR2 FQGNSA. The CDR3 runs to 11 residues. As DNA, the CDR3 is TGTGCCAGCAGCTCCTCGGTGACCCAGTACTTC. Encoded protein: CASSSSVTQYF.

The chain combines TRBV4-2 with TRBJ1-2; 7 nucleotides agree with TRBD1. The CDR3 sequence is 13 residues long. V dropped 1 base and J dropped 8; count of bases not matched to a gene: 4. Germline CDR1 LGHNA, CDR2 YNFKEQ. CDR3 in DNA: TGTGCCAGCAGCCAAGTCACAGGGGAAGGCTACACCTTC. Translating it yields CASSQVTGEGYTF.

This clonotype was counted only a few times. The rearrangement joins TRBV18 to TRBJ2-1; 9 bases match TRBD1. Trimming at V came to 4 bases and at J to 7 bases, leaving 5 bases not matched to a gene. Germline CDR1 reads KGHSH; CDR2 reads LQKENI. The CDR3 spans 14 residues. In nucleotides, the CDR3 is TGTGCCAGCTCACGAGCCGGGACAGGGAATGAGCAGTTCTTC. Its protein product is CASSRAGTGNEQFF.

There are a few counts of this clonotype. V gene TRBV7-8 combines with J gene TRBJ2-5; D is perhaps TRBD2 (5 bases). Germline V lookup: CDR1 SGHVS, CDR2 FQNEAQ. V dropped 5 bases and J dropped 1 base, with 11 bases sitting between them. This CDR3 spans 14 amino acids. Here the CDR3 reads CASSRRKFQETQYF. Here the CDR3 DNA reads TGTGCCAGCAGCCGGAGGAAATTCCAAGAGACCCAGTACTTC. The full variable domain, with the rest looked up from reference TRBV7-8 and TRBJ2-5, is GAGVSQSPRYKVAKRGQDVALRCDPISGHVSLFWYQQALGQGPEFLTYFQNEAQLDKSGLPSDRFFAERPEGSVSTLKIQRTQQEDSAVYLCASSRRKFQETQYFGPGTRLLVL.

This clonotype was seen many times. The chain employs TRBV6-1 and TRBJ1-5; 9 nucleotides line up with TRBD1. V dropped 5 bases and J dropped 0; count of bases not matched to a gene: 8. The CDR3 loop spans 17 amino acids. The V gene's germline CDR1 is MNHNS and CDR2 SASEGT. The CDR3 sequence is CASSRTGDGYSNQPQHF. CDR3 coding DNA: TGTGCCAGCAGTCGGACAGGGGATGGTTATAGCAATCAGCCCCAGCATTTT.

Ten or more counts support this clonotype. The chain carries TRBV20-1 and TRBJ2-2; 8 bases line up with TRBD2. Germline lookup yields CDR1 DFQATT and CDR2 SNEGSKA (reference sequence). The CDR3 runs 17 residues. After removal of 5 bases from V and 3 bases from J, the junction contained 14 bases not matched to a gene. The CDR3 nucleotides are TGCAGTGCTGGAAGAACCATAGCGGGGATTTACACCGGGGAGCTGTTTTTT. Translating gives CSAGRTIAGIYTGELFF.

Ten or more counts support this clonotype. The chain couples TRBV25-1 to TRBJ1-1; 7 nucleotides agree with TRBD1. The V gene's germline CDR1 is MGHDK and CDR2 SYGVNS. The ends lost 8 bases at V and 5 bases at J; junction bases unmatched: 8. The CDR3 has 13 residues. CDR3 loop: CASVGGVGTEAFF. The CDR3 DNA reads TGTGCCAGCGTAGGGGGCGTGGGTACTGAAGCTTTCTTT.

This clonotype was observed at least ten times. The CDR3 is CASSITGTVNQPQHF. In DNA, the CDR3 is TGCGCCAGCAGCATTACCGGGACAGTCAATCAGCCCCAGCATTTT. The genes are TRBV5-1 and TRBJ1-5; 7 positions agree with TRBD1. The CDR3 sequence is 15 residues long. Germline loops: CDR1 SGHRS, CDR2 YFSETQ. The V and J ends lost 4 bases and 3 bases, in that order; junction bases with no gene match: 7.

This clonotype appeared many times. The DNA of the CDR3 is TGTGCCAGCAGCTTAGTGTCCGGGACAGGGCGCGGGGAGCTGTTTTTT. Protein: CASSLVSGTGRGELFF. The chain combines TRBV11-2 with TRBJ2-2; 9 nucleotides align to TRBD1. Germline V gene lookup returns CDR1 SGHAT and CDR2 FQNNGV. Trimming cost V 1 base and J 7 bases; bases outside gene matches: 7. The CDR3 is 16 amino acids.

This clonotype has ten or more counts. The rearrangement uses TRBV20-1 and TRBJ1-5, with D hard to call. Trimming took 2 bases from V and 5 from J, leaving 10 bases between them. This CDR3 is built from 13 residues. The germline V gene has CDR1 DFQATT and CDR2 SNEGSKA (reference sequence). Written as DNA, the CDR3 is TGCAGTGCTAGATGGCCTGGGGATCAGCCCCAGCATTTT. It specifies CSARWPGDQPQHF.

This clonotype was observed a handful of times. The V and J genes are TRBV7-2 and TRBJ2-1; 15 bases are a match to TRBD2. Germline-derived CDR1 and CDR2 are SGHTA and FQGNSA. This CDR3 is 17 amino acids long. The junction had 9 bases not matched to a gene; V was cut back by 4 bases and J by 8 bases. CDR3 DNA: TGTGCCAGCAGCTCGTGGACTAGCGGGGGGGCCATACATGAGCAGTTCTTC. Residues: CASSSWTSGGAIHEQFF.

This clonotype was recorded at least ten times. DNA for the CDR3: TGCGCCAGCAGCTTGGCGCCCGCCGCGGGCAATGAGCAGTTCTTC. It specifies CASSLAPAAGNEQFF. The chain combines TRBV5-1 with TRBJ2-1; D might be TRBD2 (5 bases). Germline V CDR1 and CDR2: SGHRS, YFSETQ. The germline V and J ends were trimmed by 0 bases and 6 bases, with 13 bases remaining between them. This CDR3 spans 15 amino acids.

This clonotype was recorded a few times. The genes are TRBV24-1 and TRBJ2-3; tentative D call: TRBD1 (6 bases). V dropped 0 bases and J dropped 0 bases, with 9 bases sitting between them. The V gene's germline CDR1 is KGHDR and CDR2 SFDVKD. The CDR3 consists of 16 residues. CDR3 amino acids: CATSDLGRGSTDTQYF. The CDR3 bases are TGTGCCACCAGTGATTTGGGCAGGGGTAGCACAGATACGCAGTATTTT.

V gene TRBV4-3 combines with J gene TRBJ2-2; TRBD1 matches at 9 bases. The junction had 7 bases not matched to a gene; V was cut back by 1 base and J by 7 bases. Germline V gene data show CDR1 as LGHNA and CDR2 as YSLEER. This CDR3 comprises 16 residues. DNA of the CDR3: TGCGCCAGCAGCCAAGCAAACAGGGGGCGCGGCGGGGAGCTGTTTTTT. Translated, it gives CASSQANRGRGGELFF.

The chain uses TRBV6-2 or TRBV6-3 and TRBJ2-4, with D possibly matching TRBD2 (6 bases). This CDR3 comprises 14 residues. From germline, CDR1 is MNHEY and CDR2 SVGEGT. Trimming pared 5 bases from V and 6 bases from J, leaving 14 bases between. In DNA, the CDR3 is TGTGCCAGCAGTGATAGACTAGGAGGAAACATTCAGTACTTC. Translated, it gives CASSDRLGGNIQYF.

V gene TRBV7-8 combines with J gene TRBJ2-5; 9 nucleotides line up with TRBD2. The J segment lost 9 bases and the V segment lost 4 bases, leaving 12 bases of the junction unmatched. The CDR3 is 15 amino acids. In germline, CDR1 is SGHVS, CDR2 FQNEAQ. CDR3 DNA: TGTGCCAGCAGCTCCCCGGCGGGGGGGAAATTGTCCCAGTACTTC. As protein: CASSSPAGGKLSQYF. The whole variable domain, filled in from reference TRBV7-8 and TRBJ2-5, reads GAGVSQSPRYKVAKRGQDVALRCDPISGHVSLFWYQQALGQGPEFLTYFQNEAQLDKSGLPSDRFFAERPEGSVSTLKIQRTQQEDSAVYLCASSSPAGGKLSQYFGPGTRLLVL.

This clonotype was counted only a few times. This chain links TRBV5-1 with TRBJ2-2; 7 positions agree with TRBD1. With 5 bases clipped from V and 0 bases from J, the junction kept 4 bases outside the gene matches. The CDR3 covers 15 residues. Germline V CDR1 and CDR2: SGHRS, YFSETQ. The CDR3 DNA sequence: TGCGCCAGCAGTACGCAGGGGGCGAACACCGGGGAGCTGTTTTTT. Protein product: CASSTQGANTGELFF.

The chain recombines TRBV20-1 with TRBJ1-4, with a tentative D call TRBD1 (5 bases). Trimming pared 6 bases from V and 7 bases from J, leaving 21 bases between. The germline CDR1 and CDR2 sequences are DFQATT and SNEGSKA (reference sequence). The CDR3 sequence is 15 residues long. The CDR3 DNA is TGCAGTGCGGCAGGAGTGGATACAGGACCTGAAAAACTGTTTTTT. This gives the protein CSAAGVDTGPEKLFF.

This clonotype was seen a few times. This rearrangement joins TRBV10-3 to TRBJ1-1; D unclear. V gave up 6 bases and J gave up 5 bases, with 13 bases separating them. Germline-derived CDR1 and CDR2 are ENHRY and SYGVKD. The CDR3 has 13 residues. This CDR3 reads CAIRSIVGTEAFF. For the CDR3, the DNA is TGTGCCATCAGGTCTATCGTCGGTACTGAAGCTTTCTTT.

The J gene is TRBJ1-1, the V gene TRBV27, with D possibly being TRBD1 (6 bases). Trimming stripped 7 bases from V and 1 base from J, with 16 bases between. The germline gives CDR1 MNHEY, CDR2 SMNVEV (reference sequence). CDR3 length: 15 residues. The CDR3 DNA sequence: TGTGCCAGCAAACCCGATGGACAGAGGAACACTGAAGCTTTCTTT. Translation: CASKPDGQRNTEAFF.

This clonotype was detected ten times or more. This chain uses TRBV7-2 with TRBJ2-1; D perhaps matches TRBD2 (6 bases). Per the germline V gene, CDR1 is SGHTA and CDR2 is FQGNSA. There are 15 residues in the CDR3. V was shortened by 1 base and J by 1 base, with 8 bases between the two germline ends. The CDR3 loop reads CASSLVGGSYNEQFF. Written as DNA, the CDR3 is TGTGCCAGCAGCTTAGTTGGGGGGTCCTACAATGAGCAGTTCTTC. Using reference TRBV7-2 and TRBJ2-1 for the parts outside the CDR3, the full variable domain is GAGVSQSPSNKVTEKGKDVELRCDPISGHTALYWYRQSLGQGLEFLIYFQGNSAPDKSGLPSDRFSAERTGGSVSTLTIQRTQQEDSAVYLCASSLVGGSYNEQFFGPGTRLTVL.